One and the same sample provided the 20 T cell receptor beta chains below, sequenced in a study of blood T cells in healthy people across ages. A second PCR of roughly 7 to 11 cycles used a sample-barcoded 5' primer and a J-beta primer mix. A single record per CDR3 protein comes from TCRdb applying MiXCR to the 5' RACE reads. The table lists 720,000 or so distinct CDR3 sequences, 40% to 45% of them singletons. Sequencing was done on a sample of blood. The source is an elderly man in good health.

The chain links TRBV20-1 to TRBJ2-1, with D possibly TRBD2 on 5 matching bases. Trimming removed 1 base at V and 0 bases at J, with 7 bases between. The CDR3 consists of 14 residues. Germline CDR1 is DFQATT and CDR2 is SNEGSKA (reference sequence). DNA of the CDR3: TGCAGTGCTAGAGTAGGGAGCTCCTACAATGAGCAGTTCTTC. Translating gives CSARVGSSYNEQFF.

This clonotype appeared once. The chain employs TRBV18 and TRBJ2-3; no clear D. Germline CDR1 is KGHSH and CDR2 is LQKENI. CDR3 length: 15 amino acids. Deletions cut 3 bases from V and 4 bases from J, with 14 bases between. The CDR3 DNA is TGTGCCAGCTCACCCGACGTGACCTCAGCAGATACGCAGTATTTT. This sequence encodes CASSPDVTSADTQYF.

There are a few counts of this clonotype. The genes are TRBV3-1 and TRBJ2-5; D gene uncertain. The assigned J gene may be wrong: the sequence end matches TRBJ2-7 better. The V gene's germline CDR1 is LGHDT and CDR2 YNNKEL (reference sequence). The CDR3 is 14 amino acids. The CDR3 loop reads CASSQALVTYEQYF. The CDR3 DNA is TGTGCCAGCAGCCAGGCTCTAGTTACCTACGAGCAGTACTTC.

The J gene is TRBJ2-7, the V gene TRBV27; D perhaps matches TRBD2 (5 bases). V was clipped by 6 bases and J by 7 bases, with 19 bases between them. This CDR3 has 14 residues. The V gene's germline CDR1 is MNHEY and CDR2 SMNVEV (reference sequence). CDR3 sequence (DNA): TGTGCCAGCAGATCCCTCGGAGCCTCGGGGGAGCAGTACTTC. Encoded protein: CASRSLGASGEQYF.

V is TRBV7-9 and J is TRBJ2-3, with D perhaps being TRBD1 or TRBD2 (5 bases each). V was clipped by 5 bases and J by 4 bases, with 16 bases between them. Germline V gene sequence: CDR1 SEHNR, CDR2 FQNEAQ (reference sequence). This CDR3 comprises 15 residues. In DNA form, the CDR3 reads TGTGCCAGCAGCCAAACCGGGACCTCCGCAGATACGCAGTATTTT. Encoded protein: CASSQTGTSADTQYF. The complete variable domain, with remaining parts taken from reference TRBV7-9 and TRBJ2-3, reads DTGVSQNPRHKITKRGQNVTFRCDPISEHNRLYWYRQTLGQGPEFLTYFQNEAQLEKSRLLSDRFSAERPKGSFSTLEIQRTEQGDSAMYLCASSQTGTSADTQYFGPGTRLTVL.

The sample holds a few counts of this clonotype. The chain links TRBV28 to TRBJ2-7; tentatively, D is TRBD2 (5 bases). Looked up from germline, CDR1 is MDHEN and CDR2 is SYDVKM. The CDR3 totals 16 residues. Trimming removed 2 bases from V and 3 bases from J, with 17 bases in between. This CDR3 is CASSLILSEGVYEQYF. In nucleotides, the CDR3 is TGTGCCAGCAGTTTAATATTAAGCGAGGGTGTCTACGAGCAGTACTTC.

On this clonotype itself: At one end, the junction sequence differs from germline, possibly due to a read error. The chain links TRBV7-8 to TRBJ2-1; 15 nucleotides line up with TRBD2. This CDR3 comprises 18 residues. Germline CDR1 reads SGHVS; CDR2 reads FQNEAQ. The CDR3 region is CASSLAGTSGRPYSEQFF. As DNA, the CDR3 is TGTGCCAGCAGCTTAGCCGGGACTAGCGGGAGGCCCTACAGTGAGCAGTTCTTC.

This clonotype was detected a few times. The chain carries TRBV4-1 and TRBJ2-7; tentatively, D is TRBD1 (7 bases). The CDR3 extends over 15 amino acids. Germline V gene lookup returns CDR1 MGHRA and CDR2 YSYEKL. V lost 0 bases and J lost 2, with 11 bases in between. CDR3 amino acids: CASSQDAGQTYEQYF. CDR3 nucleotides: TGCGCCAGCAGCCAAGACGCGGGACAGACCTACGAGCAGTACTTC.

Points on this clonotype: With a much larger clone just one base away, this may be a read error. The rearrangement joins TRBV7-2 to TRBJ2-5, with TRBD1 matching 10 bases. Trimming removed 6 bases from V and 11 bases from J; junction bases left unmatched: 12. CDR1 and CDR2 (germline): SGHTA, FQGNSA. The CDR3 is 14 amino acids. Here the CDR3 DNA reads TGTGCCAGCAGGCGGGACAGGGGCATGGAGGAGCAGTACTTC. Translation: CASRRDRGMEEQYF.

This clonotype was observed a handful of times. This chain's CDR3 is CSARQGEGYTF. In DNA, the CDR3 is TGCAGTGCTAGACAGGGGGAGGGCTACACCTTC. The rearrangement links TRBV20-1 to TRBJ1-2, with 7 bases lining up with TRBD1. The CDR3 spans 11 residues. The trim removed 2 bases at V and 8 bases at J, leaving 2 bases unmatched. Per the germline V gene, CDR1 is DFQATT and CDR2 is SNEGSKA (reference sequence).

V is TRBV20-1 and J is TRBJ2-1; 12 bases map to TRBD2. The CDR3 extends over 16 amino acids. The ends lost 5 bases at V and 13 bases at J; junction bases unmatched: 18. In germline, CDR1 is DFQATT, CDR2 SNEGSKA (reference sequence). The CDR3 is CSAEQATSGGQETQFF. CDR3 DNA sequence: TGCAGTGCTGAACAAGCGACTAGCGGGGGCCAAGAGACCCAGTTCTTC.

With respect to this clonotype: One end of the junction varies from germline; a read error may be responsible. This chain links TRBV30 with TRBJ1-5; possibly TRBD1 for D (6 bases). The CDR3 has 16 amino acids. Germline V gene sequence: CDR1 GTSNPN, CDR2 SVGIG (reference sequence). The CDR3 reads CAWSPRGVGGNQPQHF. CDR3 DNA sequence: TGTGCGTGGAGTCCGAGGGGGGTGGGGGGCAATCAGCCCCAGCATTTT.

In its sample, this clonotype was seen a few times. The chain joins TRBV12-3 or TRBV12-4 to TRBJ2-7; 14 nucleotides line up with TRBD2. The junction had 2 bases not matched to a gene; V was cut back by 4 bases and J by 0 bases. This CDR3 has 16 residues. The CDR3 is CASSWGLAGVSYEQYF. The CDR3 DNA sequence: TGTGCCAGCAGTTGGGGACTAGCGGGAGTCTCCTACGAGCAGTACTTC.

The gene calls are TRBV6-1 and TRBJ2-5, with D hard to call. Germline CDR1 and CDR2: MNHNS and SASEGT. The CDR3 sequence is 13 residues long. V was trimmed by 3 bases and J by 11 bases, leaving 16 bases between them. The CDR3 loop is CASSEGSFGEQYF. The DNA for the CDR3 is TGTGCCAGCAGTGAGGGCAGCTTTGGTGAGCAGTACTTC.

CDR3 loop: CASSPQLGQNYGYTF. In nucleotides, the CDR3 is TGCGCCAGCAGCCCTCAGCTTGGACAGAACTATGGCTACACCTTC. The J gene is TRBJ1-2, the V gene TRBV4-1; D possibly corresponds to TRBD1 (6 bases). Germline V gene sequence: CDR1 MGHRA, CDR2 YSYEKL. Trimming took 4 bases from V and 2 from J, leaving 14 bases between them. The CDR3 covers 15 residues.

The V and J genes are TRBV20-1 and TRBJ2-5; tentative D call: TRBD2 (5 bases). The germline V gene has CDR1 DFQATT and CDR2 SNEGSKA (reference sequence). CDR3 length: 15 amino acids. Trimming took 5 bases from V and 1 from J, leaving 17 bases between them. This CDR3 is CSAERPKAGQETQYF. Here the CDR3 DNA reads TGCAGTGCTGAAAGGCCTAAGGCGGGCCAAGAGACCCAGTACTTC.

This chain connects TRBV7-2 to TRBJ1-5, with D unresolved. This CDR3 contains 14 residues. The V gene lost 5 bases and the J gene lost 7 bases, with 15 bases spanning the gap. CDR1 and CDR2 (germline): SGHTA, FQGNSA. CDR3: CASSQPGVRQPQHF. The CDR3 DNA follows: TGTGCCAGCAGCCAGCCCGGGGTTAGGCAGCCCCAGCATTTT. The full variable domain, completed using reference TRBV7-2 and TRBJ1-5, is GAGVSQSPSNKVTEKGKDVELRCDPISGHTALYWYRQSLGQGLEFLIYFQGNSAPDKSGLPSDRFSAERTGGSVSTLTIQRTQQEDSAVYLCASSQPGVRQPQHFGDGTRLSIL.

This chain uses TRBV6-2 or TRBV6-3 with TRBJ2-1; no definite D call. The CDR3 runs to 12 residues. From germline, CDR1 is MNHEY and CDR2 SVGEGT. With 2 bases removed from V and 11 bases from J, the gap between germline ends came to 10 bases. CDR3 sequence: CASSYASEKQFF. CDR3 in DNA: TGTGCCAGCAGTTACGCGTCTGAGAAGCAGTTCTTC.

The rearrangement links TRBV9 to TRBJ1-2; the D gene is possibly TRBD1 (6 bases). V lost 4 bases to trimming and J lost 4 bases, with 26 bases between them. Looked up from germline, CDR1 is SGDLS and CDR2 is YYNGEE. This CDR3 spans 18 amino acids. The CDR3 protein is CASSSQRDALQGGYGYTF. The CDR3 DNA sequence: TGTGCCAGCAGCTCTCAGCGGGACGCCCTTCAAGGGGGCTATGGCTACACCTTC.

This clonotype showed up just once. The V call is TRBV7-8, the J call TRBJ2-3; 8 bases fit TRBD2. Per germline, CDR1 SGHVS and CDR2 FQNEAQ. CDR3 length: 18 residues. The junction had 11 bases not matched to a gene; V was cut back by 3 bases and J by 0 bases. This CDR3 reads CASSLTPRTSPSTDTQYF. CDR3 coding DNA: TGTGCCAGCAGCTTGACCCCAAGGACTAGCCCGAGCACAGATACGCAGTATTTT.